This T cell receptor (beta chain) was identified during a study of blood T cell repertoires in COVID-19. The repertoire was sequenced with immunoSEQ multiplex PCR; TCRdb's copy has only in-frame clones and lacks some. The table records around 300,000 clones, approximately 88% of them present only once. Per germline, CDR1 MNHNS and CDR2 SASEGT. This CDR3 spans 16 amino acids. Trimming removed 2 bases at V and 4 bases at J, with 16 bases between. There are a few counts of this clone. The TCR comes from a man aged 25-45 years who had recovered from COVID-19. The sequenced material came from PBMCs or T cells enriched from blood (not recorded which). This chain joins TRBV6-1 and TRBJ2-3, with D possibly matching TRBD1 (5 bases). CDR3 DNA sequence: TGTGCCAGCAGTGAATCCGGACACCATAGGGCAGATACGCAGTATTTT. This gives the protein CASSESGHHRADTQYF.